The following is a T cell receptor (beta chain) sequence with its context. Its antigen is unknown. The authors' processing: In the immunoSEQ data, sequences were junction-only and lacked quality scores, so filtering differed. Sequencing was performed with immunoSEQ multiplex PCR; in TCRdb, only in-frame clones are kept and a portion is missing. V, J and clone size were drawn from that table, and D and trimming were deduced from the DNA. The sample contains 110,000 or so clones, around two thirds of which appear only once. Germline V gene data show CDR1 as SQVTM and CDR2 as ANQGSEA. The V end lost 4 bases, the J end lost 2 bases, and 14 bases lay between the germline ends. This CDR3 is 14 amino acids long. The source of the sample is a study of shared clonotypes between healthy human individuals. Overall study results and limits: Clonotypes not shared had lower generation probabilities than those common to all four donors. Sorted-subset samples were not fully sequenced, rarefaction indicated.

This receptor was identified in a woman aged 25-40 years in good health. This rearrangement joins TRBV29-1 to TRBJ1-2; D uncertain. Sample: memory CD8+ T cells sorted from blood. Indicated subset: CD45RO+ cells pooled with CCR7-negative TemRA cells. CDR3 in amino acids: CSVVFEKGNYGYTF. The CDR3 DNA follows: TGCAGCGTTGTATTTGAAAAAGGGAACTATGGCTACACCTTC.